Sequencing of this T cell receptor beta chain was carried out in a study of T-cell reconstitution after alpha-beta-depleted transplantation in children. The CDR3 is 12 amino acids. The ends were cut back, 7 bases at V and 4 bases at J, with 11 bases in the middle. Per the germline V gene, CDR1 is SQVTM and CDR2 is ANQGSEA. A library of TCRbeta sequences, prepared with unique molecular identifiers, was generated. MiXCR, applied by TCRdb to the PCR reads, yields one record per CDR3 protein. The table shows some 520,000 distinct CDR3 sequences, with about 30% occurring only once. The sequence came from a human donor who donated a stem cell graft to a child with aplastic anemia. The sample was PBMCs from the stem cell graft donor, taken from the stem cell graft. V usage is TRBV29-1 and J usage is TRBJ2-1, with unresolved D. The CDR3 loop is CSAASSYNEQFF. In DNA, the CDR3 is TGCAGCGCTGCGTCATCTTACAATGAGCAGTTCTTC.